One and the same sample provided the 18 T cell receptor beta chains below, sequenced in a study of shared T cell receptors in the human thymus. The method was immunoSEQ multiplex PCR; TCRdb's version includes in-frame clones alone and lacks a portion of them. The profile covers under 700,000 clones, with 75% to 80% appearing a single time and about 0.013% taken by the ten largest. This same sample was also taken into another study, of human thymus T cells.

The sample comprised thymocytes. Receptors were obtained from a boy younger than two with a congenital heart defect.

This chain links TRBV29-1 with TRBJ2-3; 7 bases are a match to TRBD2. CDR1 is SQVTM and CDR2 is ANQGSEA in the germline V gene. The junction had 8 bases not matched to a gene; V was cut back by 1 base and J by 4 bases. The CDR3 consists of 15 residues. The CDR3 DNA reads as TGCAGCGTTGAAGGAGGGCGGGAGAGTGCAGATACGCAGTATTTT. Amino acid sequence: CSVEGGRESADTQYF.

J is TRBJ2-5 and V is TRBV25-1; 9 bases line up with TRBD2. There are 15 residues in the CDR3. Trimming took 7 bases from V and 9 from J; bases not matched to a gene: 15. The V gene's germline CDR1 is MGHDK and CDR2 SYGVNS. The CDR3 sequence is CASTPGGLAGPAQYF. Here the CDR3 DNA reads TGTGCCAGCACCCCTGGGGGGCTAGCGGGACCCGCCCAGTACTTC. The variable domain in full, completed from reference TRBV25-1 and TRBJ2-5, reads EADIYQTPRYLVIGTGKKITLECSQTMGHDKMYWYQQDPGMELHLIHYSYGVNSTEKGDLSSESTVSRIRTEHFPLTLESARPSHTSQYLCASTPGGLAGPAQYFGPGTRLLVL.

V gene TRBV5-1 combines with J gene TRBJ2-7, with a tentative D call TRBD1 (8 bases). Between the trimmed V and J ends, which lost 4 bases and 2 bases, there was a span of 16 bases. The CDR3 extends over 15 amino acids. Germline V gives CDR1 SGHRS, CDR2 YFSETQ. The CDR3 region has the DNA TGCGCCAGCAGCCGATCACAGGGGGGGCCCTACGAGCAGTACTTC. Translated: CASSRSQGGPYEQYF.

CDR3 coding DNA: TGTGCCAGCAGTGAAAGAGACAGGGCCCACTTACCTGGGGCCAACGTCCTGACTTTC. Translation: CASSERDRAHLPGANVLTF. The chain recombines TRBV2 with TRBJ2-6, with TRBD1 identical over 7 bases. The germline V gene encodes CDR1 SNHLY and CDR2 FYNNEI. V shed 2 bases and J 2 bases; nucleotides not matched to a gene: 12. There are 19 residues in the CDR3.

This clone is a singleton in its sample. The CDR3 DNA reads TGTGCCAGCAGCTTAGATTTCGCGGGAGGGCGTGATGAGCAGTTCTTC. It codes for CASSLDFAGGRDEQFF. The chain is built from TRBV11-2 and TRBJ2-1, with 9 bases that match TRBD2. V shed 0 bases, J shed 8 bases, and the junction held 8 bases outside the gene matches. Germline loops: CDR1 SGHAT, CDR2 FQNNGV. The CDR3 totals 16 residues.

The rearrangement joins TRBV11-3 to TRBJ1-3; D uncertain. Germline V lookup: CDR1 SGHNT, CDR2 YENEEA. The CDR3 is made up of 15 amino acids. V dropped 3 bases and J dropped 0 bases, with 9 bases sitting between them. The CDR3 DNA reads TGTGCCAGCAGCTTCGGGATCTCCTCTGGAAACACCATATATTTT. As protein: CASSFGISSGNTIYF.

For the CDR3, the DNA is TGTGCCAGCAGAAGGGGGGGGCGAAGGTCGGGAAACACCATATATTTT. This gives the protein CASRRGGRRSGNTIYF. V usage is TRBV27 and J usage is TRBJ1-3; TRBD1 might be the D (6 bases). The germline V gene encodes CDR1 MNHEY and CDR2 SMNVEV (reference sequence). Trimming stripped 6 bases from V and 4 bases from J, with 19 bases between. The CDR3 is 16 residues long.

V is TRBV5-1 and J is TRBJ2-3, with 10 nucleotides matching TRBD2. Germline V lookup: CDR1 SGHRS, CDR2 YFSETQ. CDR3 length: 16 amino acids. The V gene end was trimmed by 5 bases and the J gene end by 4 bases; junction bases not matched to a gene: 10. The CDR3 region is CASSPGLANCPDTQYF. The CDR3 region has the DNA TGCGCCAGCAGTCCGGGACTAGCGAATTGCCCAGATACGCAGTATTTT.

The V gene is TRBV6-5, the J gene TRBJ1-2; D remains unclear. Germline V gene data show CDR1 as MNHEY and CDR2 as SVGAGI. Trimming shortened V by 8 bases and J by 5 bases, and 18 bases separated the two germline ends. The CDR3 consists of 14 residues. DNA of the CDR3: TGTGCCAGCTGCCTGAAGAACGGTTCATATGGCTACACCTTC. Protein sequence: CASCLKNGSYGYTF.

CDR3: CASSSGARLPYEQYF. The CDR3 DNA reads TGCGCCAGCAGCTCAGGGGCCCGACTTCCCTACGAGCAGTACTTC. The gene calls are TRBV4-3 and TRBJ2-7, with D possibly being TRBD1 (6 bases). The CDR3 loop spans 15 amino acids. Germline-derived CDR1 and CDR2 are LGHNA and YSLEER. The V end was cut by 5 bases, the J end by 2 bases, with 16 bases between.

This clone showed up just once. The chain uses TRBV6-4 and TRBJ2-2, with D perhaps matching TRBD2 (5 bases). Germline CDR1 MRHNA, CDR2 SNTAGT. The CDR3 has 15 residues. V gave up 2 bases and J gave up 2 bases, with 9 bases separating them. CDR3 loop: CASSDNEGNTGELFF. The DNA for the CDR3 is TGTGCCAGCAGTGACAACGAGGGAAACACCGGGGAGCTGTTTTTT.

This rearrangement joins TRBV29-1 to TRBJ2-1; TRBD1 matches 8 bases. Germline V gene lookup returns CDR1 SQVTM and CDR2 ANQGSEA. This CDR3 comprises 13 residues. The V gene end was trimmed by 4 bases and the J gene end by 2 bases; junction bases not matched to a gene: 1. The CDR3 DNA reads as TGCAGCGTTGGGACAGGGCCCTACAATGAGCAGTTCTTC. Residues: CSVGTGPYNEQFF.

V usage is TRBV6-8 and J usage is TRBJ2-3, with D possibly matching TRBD2 (6 bases). Germline-derived CDR1 and CDR2 are MNHGY and SAAAGT. This CDR3 region has 15 residues. Trimming stripped 7 bases from V and 0 bases from J, with 14 bases between. CDR3 sequence (DNA): TGTGCCAGCAAAAGAGGGACTTCTAGCACAGATACGCAGTATTTT. Translated: CASKRGTSSTDTQYF.

The chain is built from TRBV11-3 and TRBJ1-4; a weak D match, TRBD1 (5 bases). V was trimmed by 1 base and J by 6 bases, leaving 18 bases between them. Germline CDR1 and CDR2: SGHNT and YENEEA. The CDR3 length is 17 residues. CDR3 protein: CASSLATSGGDDEKLFF. CDR3 coding DNA: TGTGCCAGCAGCTTAGCGACATCAGGAGGGGATGATGAAAAACTGTTTTTT. Combining the CDR3 with reference TRBV11-3 and TRBJ1-4 gives the whole variable domain EAGVVQSPRYKIIEKKQPVAFWCNPISGHNTLYWYLQNLGQGPELLIRYENEEAVDDSQLPKDRFSAERLKGVDSTLKIQPAELGDSAVYLCASSLATSGGDDEKLFFGSGTQLSVL.

The chain employs TRBV5-6 and TRBJ2-7, with D maybe TRBD1 (6 bases). V was shortened by 5 bases and J by 3 bases, with 24 bases between the two germline ends. This CDR3 contains 17 residues. The germline V gene encodes CDR1 SGHDT and CDR2 YYEEEE. DNA of the CDR3: TGTGCCAGCAGAGAACACACCAGGGGTCGGACCTTCTACGAGCAGTACTTC. Its protein product is CASREHTRGRTFYEQYF.

This chain uses TRBV27 with TRBJ2-7; 7 nucleotides align to TRBD1. J gave up 0 bases and V 5 bases, and 7 bases lay outside the gene matches. Germline V CDR1 and CDR2: MNHEY, SMNVEV (reference sequence). CDR3 length equals 15 residues. CDR3 nucleotide sequence: TGTGCCAGCAGTCAAGACAGGGACAGCTCCTACGAGCAGTACTTC. Translating it yields CASSQDRDSSYEQYF.

This clone has more than one count but fewer than ten. The chain is built from TRBV2 and TRBJ2-4; 12 bases map to TRBD2. Trimming took 3 bases from V and 0 from J; bases not matched to a gene: 6. Germline CDR1 and CDR2: SNHLY and FYNNEI. This CDR3 is built from 18 residues. Here the CDR3 DNA reads TGTGCCAGCAGTGATAGGCCTAGCGGGAGGGCAGCCAAAAACATTCAGTACTTC. This gives the protein CASSDRPSGRAAKNIQYF.

This chain links TRBV7-9 with TRBJ2-2; TRBD2 matches 10 bases. The CDR3 is 18 amino acids. The V segment lost 4 bases and the J segment 5 bases; nucleotides outside the gene matches: 13. Germline-derived CDR1 and CDR2 are SEHNR and FQNEAQ (reference sequence). CDR3 nucleotides: TGTGCCAGCAGCTCCTCGGGTCTAGCGGGAGATAAAACCGGGGAGCTGTTTTTT. The encoded protein is CASSSSGLAGDKTGELFF. Variable domain in full (rest from reference TRBV7-9 and TRBJ2-2): DTGVSQNPRHKITKRGQNVTFRCDPISEHNRLYWYRQTLGQGPEFLTYFQNEAQLEKSRLLSDRFSAERPKGSFSTLEIQRTEQGDSAMYLCASSSSGLAGDKTGELFFGEGSRLTVL.